This TCR beta chain was captured in a study of response to subunit inactivated influenza vaccine (dated by TCRdb to between 2017 and 2018). Regarding the study in general: Deep quantitative T cell receptor repertoire profiling was used in the study to track responses to a trivalent subunit inactivated influenza vaccine.

Based on the germline V gene, the CDR1 and CDR2 sequences are SGHRS and YFSETQ. Relative to germline, V is 0 bases shorter and J is 8 bases shorter, with 11 bases between their ends. Including the terminal cysteine and phenylalanine, the CDR3 comprises 14 residues. Only the CDR3 DNA is retained, 42 bases long and in frame from the first base. What the study reported, not specific to this receptor: It was suggested by the authors that each seasonal influenza vaccination may recruit only a limited number of new T cells.

Details on this clonotype: Its antigen is unknown. No base qualities exist here, and no much larger clone lies one base off it.

The library was obtained by RT-PCR. Sequenced using an Illumina HiSeq 2500. TCRdb's own reprocessing of the public reads used fastp at Q25 and MiXCR and kept productive beta chains. A single entry per CDR3 protein holds the most common genes and DNA from its merged rows. This sample has 500,000 to 650,000 distinct CDR3 sequences in its table, and around 8% of those were observed once. Roughly 13% of the sample lies in the top ten. The input for sequencing was PBMCs from blood, taken roughly 24 months after vaccination. The receptor chain draws on TRBV5-1 and TRBJ1-4, with the identity of the D gene unclear. The source of this sequence is a man between 50 and 70 years old who received an inactivated influenza vaccine. Donor details come from another sample of the same person, matched by shared clones. The sequenced DNA is TGCGCCAGCAGCTTGGGGGGAGTAAAGGAAAAACTGTTTTTT. It is translated as CASSLGGVKEKLFF.